This paragraph reports one T cell receptor beta chain. As yet, its antigen is unknown. These data come from a study of a mutant IDH1 vaccine in newly diagnosed glioma. Study information: Vaccinations were initiated 4-6 weeks following radiotherapy alone, or were given together with temozolomide cycles.

Trimming removed 4 bases from V and 5 bases from J; junction bases left unmatched: 6. Germline CDR1 is SQVTM and CDR2 is ANQGSEA. This CDR3 contains 14 residues. Sequenced by immunoSEQ multiplex PCR; TCRdb stores in-frame clones only, minus some. This table holds around 31,000 clones, 75% to 85% found once. The time point here: week 11, during vaccination. Topical imiquimod was applied with each vaccine dose, which held 300 ug of mutant IDH1 20-mer peptide. The sample in question was PBMCs, obtained from a glioma patient whose treatment included an IDH1 peptide vaccine. The chain couples TRBV29-1 to TRBJ2-5, with 11 bases lining up with TRBD2. The clonotype was recovered from a man aged 25 to 40 with glioma. The CDR3: CSVVAGGRGETQYF. CDR3 nucleotide sequence: TGCAGCGTTGTAGCGGGAGGGCGCGGGGAGACCCAGTACTTC. Variable domain in full (rest from reference TRBV29-1 and TRBJ2-5): SAVISQKPSRDICQRGTSLTIQCQVDSQVTMMFWYRQQPGQSLTLIATANQGSEATYESGFVIDKFPISRPNLTFSTLTVSNMSPEDSSIYLCSVVAGGRGETQYFGPGTRLLVL.